A single sample gave rise to the 28 T cell receptor beta chains below, sequenced in a study of T cells after yellow fever vaccination. From the 5' RACE reads, TCRdb called clonotypes with MiXCR, one entry per CDR3 protein. The sample holds roughly 100,000 distinct CDR3 sequences, over 8% seen once. The sequencing used CD8+ T cells not binding an NS4B(214-222) dextramer, sorted from PBMCs, collected around 14 days after the first yellow fever vaccination. The source of these receptors is a man between 18 and 29 years old who received the YFV17D yellow fever vaccine.

This clonotype was seen only a few times. The chain combines TRBV7-9 with TRBJ2-7; 10 bases are a match to TRBD1. The CDR3 contains 14 residues. Germline CDR1 SEHNR, CDR2 FQNEAQ (reference sequence). Trimming removed 4 bases from V and 5 bases from J; junction bases left unmatched: 5. This CDR3 reads CASSSRDRGHEQYV. CDR3 nucleotides: TGTGCCAGCAGCTCCCGGGACAGGGGCCACGAGCAGTACGTC.

This chain links TRBV7-6 with TRBJ2-3; 9 positions match TRBD2. The CDR3 runs 14 residues. Per the germline V gene, CDR1 is SGHVS and CDR2 is FNYEAQ. Trimming at V came to 5 bases and at J to 3 bases, leaving 3 bases not matched to a gene. The CDR3 bases are TGTGCCAGCAGCGCAGCGGGGGGAACAGATACGCAGTATTTT. Translating it yields CASSAAGGTDTQYF.

This chain connects TRBV7-6 to TRBJ2-7, with D uncertain. Trimming cost V 2 bases and J 3 bases, with 11 bases left between them. CDR3 size: 14 residues. Per germline, CDR1 SGHVS and CDR2 FNYEAQ. CDR3 sequence: CASSLSRTDYEQYF. The DNA of the CDR3 is TGTGCCAGCAGCTTATCAAGGACGGACTACGAGCAGTACTTC.

This clonotype was counted only a few times. The V call is TRBV4-3, the J call TRBJ2-5, with 7 bases fitting TRBD1. The length of the CDR3 is 16 residues. Germline loops: CDR1 LGHNA, CDR2 YSLEER. J gave up 2 bases and V 0 bases, and 6 bases lay outside the gene matches. The CDR3 nucleotides are TGCGCCAGCAGCCAAGAGGCAAGGGGGCGGCAAGAGACCCAGTACTTC. Amino acid sequence: CASSQEARGRQETQYF.

The rearrangement joins TRBV5-1 to TRBJ2-1, with TRBD2 matching 7 bases. Trimming took 0 bases from V and 6 from J; bases not matched to a gene: 9. The CDR3 has 16 residues. The germline CDR1 and CDR2 sequences are SGHRS and YFSETQ. The CDR3 nucleotides read TGCGCCAGCAGCTTGGAGACCCGGGGAGGGCTCAATGAGCAGTTCTTC. Translating gives CASSLETRGGLNEQFF. Based on the CDR3 plus reference TRBV5-1 and TRBJ2-1, the full variable domain is KAGVTQTPRYLIKTRGQQVTLSCSPISGHRSVSWYQQTPGQGLQFLFEYFSETQRNKGNFPGRFSGRQFSNSRSEMNVSTLELGDSALYLCASSLETRGGLNEQFFGPGTRLTVL.

This clonotype was detected ten times or more. The chain recombines TRBV5-1 with TRBJ2-5, with 7 bases matching TRBD2. Trimming at V came to 1 base and at J to 5 bases, leaving 11 bases not matched to a gene. This CDR3 has 16 residues. The germline V gene has CDR1 SGHRS and CDR2 YFSETQ. Here the CDR3 reads CASSLIGLDRPETQYF. CDR3 DNA sequence: TGCGCCAGCAGCTTGATAGGACTAGATCGCCCGGAGACCCAGTACTTC.

This clonotype appeared many times. The J gene is TRBJ2-3, the V gene TRBV29-1; D unclear. The germline V and J ends were trimmed by 6 bases and 2 bases, with 9 bases remaining between them. Germline V gene sequence: CDR1 SQVTM, CDR2 ANQGSEA. This CDR3 is 12 amino acids long. Here the CDR3 DNA reads TGCAGCGTCGACCACATCACAGATACGCAGTATTTT. Protein sequence: CSVDHITDTQYF.

This sequence joins TRBV27 and TRBJ1-4, with D possibly being TRBD1 (5 bases). The length of the CDR3 is 14 residues. CDR1 is MNHEY, CDR2 SMNVEV, per germline (reference sequence). V was cut by 5 bases and J by 4 bases, with 11 bases left in between. CDR3 bases: TGTGCCAGCAGTCCGGGACGGGGTAATGAAAAACTGTTTTTT. It translates to CASSPGRGNEKLFF.

CDR3: CASSLQSPGTGELFF. The CDR3 DNA reads as TGTGCCAGCAGCTTACAGTCCCCAGGGACCGGGGAGCTGTTTTTT. The chain uses TRBV7-9 and TRBJ2-2, with D possibly matching TRBD1 (5 bases). Between the trimmed V and J ends, which lost 2 bases and 5 bases, there was a span of 12 bases. The germline V gene has CDR1 SEHNR and CDR2 FQNEAQ (reference sequence). The CDR3 totals 15 residues.

This chain joins TRBV18 and TRBJ2-7; D remains unclear. The CDR3 runs 13 residues. Germline V gene lookup returns CDR1 KGHSH and CDR2 LQKENI. Trimming stripped 5 bases from V and 4 bases from J, with 12 bases between. The CDR3 here is CASSAPGWYEQYV. CDR3 coding DNA: TGTGCCAGCTCAGCCCCGGGTTGGTACGAGCAGTACGTC.

This clonotype was counted a few times. This chain uses TRBV4-3 with TRBJ2-7; D is possibly TRBD1 (5 bases). Looked up from germline, CDR1 is LGHNA and CDR2 is YSLEER. V was pared by 0 bases and J by 5 bases, with 14 bases between. The CDR3 has 15 residues. CDR3 nucleotides: TGCGCCAGCAGCCAAGAAGGGGTCCAGACCGACGAGCAGTACTTC. Translation: CASSQEGVQTDEQYF.

The rearrangement joins TRBV6-7 to TRBJ2-2, with no clear D. TRBV6-7 is annotated as an ORF whose role is uncertain. Trimming shortened V by 7 bases and J by 2 bases, and 5 bases separated the two germline ends. This CDR3 spans 12 amino acids. Here the CDR3 reads CASKRNTGELFF. The DNA for the CDR3 is TGTGCCAGCAAACGCAACACCGGGGAGCTGTTTTTT.

This clonotype has at least ten counts. The chain carries TRBV29-1 and TRBJ1-1; tentatively, D is TRBD1 (5 bases). CDR3 length: 11 residues. Trimming took off 8 bases at V and 5 bases at J, with 12 bases between the two ends. Per germline, CDR1 SQVTM and CDR2 ANQGSEA. DNA of the CDR3: TGCAGCTCTAGGGGTTCAACTGAAGCTTTCTTT. Residues: CSSRGSTEAFF.

This rearrangement joins TRBV15 to TRBJ1-4, with a tentative D call TRBD1 (5 bases). This CDR3 region has 15 residues. Germline V gene lookup returns CDR1 LNHNV and CDR2 YYDKDF (reference sequence). V lost 1 base, J lost 8 bases, and 14 bases lay in between. The CDR3 nucleotides read TGTGCCACCAGCAGAGTAGTGTCTTCAGGGGAAAAACTGTTTTTT. Translation: CATSRVVSSGEKLFF.

This clonotype was observed many times. J is TRBJ2-2 and V is TRBV29-1; D might be TRBD2 (6 bases). Germline V gene lookup returns CDR1 SQVTM and CDR2 ANQGSEA. The CDR3 runs 12 residues. With 5 bases removed from V and 7 bases from J, the gap between germline ends came to 11 bases. The CDR3 reads CSVPRGGGELFF. CDR3 in DNA: TGCAGCGTTCCCCGGGGAGGCGGGGAGCTGTTTTTT.

This clonotype was found many times. The chain combines TRBV29-1 with TRBJ2-5, with a weak D call TRBD1 (8 bases). This CDR3 has 15 residues. V was cut by 4 bases and J by 5 bases, with 20 bases left in between. CDR1 is SQVTM and CDR2 is ANQGSEA in the germline V gene. The CDR3, as DNA: TGCAGCGTTGCCGGGACAGGCCATAGCGGGGAGACCCAGTACTTC. Translating gives CSVAGTGHSGETQYF.

This clonotype was seen a handful of times. The genes are TRBV2 and TRBJ1-5, with D tentatively TRBD1 (5 bases). Trimming pared 4 bases from V and 5 bases from J, leaving 24 bases between. Germline assignment: CDR1 SNHLY and CDR2 FYNNEI. This CDR3 has 18 residues. The CDR3 nucleotides read TGTGCCAGCAGTGCGGACCGGGACGGAAAAATCGAGGATCAGCCCCAGCATTTT. Translated, it gives CASSADRDGKIEDQPQHF.

In this sample, this clonotype turned up a few times. V gene TRBV7-9 combines with J gene TRBJ2-3; D possibly matches TRBD1 or TRBD2 (5 bases each). CDR1 and CDR2 (germline): SEHNR, FQNEAQ (reference sequence). V gave up 4 bases and J gave up 5 bases, with 16 bases separating them. This CDR3 region has 15 residues. CDR3 protein: CASSSGPRLLDTQYF. The CDR3 coding sequence is TGTGCCAGCAGCTCGGGACCTAGGTTATTAGATACGCAGTATTTT.

V gene TRBV7-2 combines with J gene TRBJ2-4, with D perhaps being TRBD1 or TRBD2 (7 bases each). The CDR3 is 17 amino acids. The germline gives CDR1 SGHTA, CDR2 FQGNSA. V lost 1 base and J lost 6, with 19 bases in between. The CDR3 reads CASSLVVRGGPGNIQYF. The CDR3 DNA reads as TGTGCCAGCAGCTTAGTCGTCAGGGGGGGCCCCGGAAACATTCAGTACTTC.

Many counts were recorded for this clonotype. The V gene is TRBV24-1, the J gene TRBJ2-5, with 7 bases fitting TRBD1. CDR1 is KGHDR and CDR2 is SFDVKD in the germline V gene. The CDR3 is made up of 14 amino acids. V lost 4 bases, J lost 2 bases, and 3 bases stayed unmatched. The CDR3 bases are TGTGCCACCAGTGACCCGGGACAGCAAGAGACCCAGTACTTC. It codes for CATSDPGQQETQYF.

This clonotype showed up just a few times. The rearrangement links TRBV5-4 to TRBJ2-1; perhaps TRBD1 as D (5 bases). From germline, CDR1 is SGHNT and CDR2 YYREEE (reference sequence). Trimming left V 3 bases short and J 6 bases short, with 13 bases between. The CDR3 loop spans 14 amino acids. The CDR3 sequence is CASSYGPGINEQFF. The CDR3 nucleotides are TGTGCCAGCAGCTACGGACCAGGGATCAATGAGCAGTTCTTC.

This clonotype was observed many times. The CDR3 here is CSAIQTNTEAFF. The CDR3 DNA reads TGCAGTGCTATACAGACGAACACTGAAGCTTTCTTT. This chain links TRBV20-1 with TRBJ1-1; no clear D. The CDR3 consists of 12 residues. Germline CDR1 reads DFQATT; CDR2 reads SNEGSKA (reference sequence). V dropped 4 bases and J dropped 1 base, with 7 bases sitting between them.

This sequence joins TRBV6-1 and TRBJ2-7; D perhaps matches TRBD1 (6 bases). Deletions cut 1 base from V and 2 bases from J, with 12 bases between. The CDR3 is made up of 15 amino acids. Germline V CDR1 and CDR2: MNHNS, SASEGT. DNA for the CDR3: TGTGCCAGCAGTGAAGGCCCAGGGGAAACCTACGAGCAGTACGTC. Amino acids: CASSEGPGETYEQYV.

This clonotype has ten or more counts. The V gene is TRBV20-1, the J gene TRBJ2-7; 8 positions match TRBD2. Germline loops: CDR1 DFQATT, CDR2 SNEGSKA (reference sequence). This CDR3 has 15 amino acids. The junction had 7 bases not matched to a gene; V was cut back by 1 base and J by 2 bases. The CDR3 DNA reads as TGCAGTGCTAGAGCGGGAGCGGGGGCAACCTACGAGCAGTACTTC. Protein sequence: CSARAGAGATYEQYF.

This clonotype was found a few times. The rearrangement links TRBV10-3 to TRBJ2-3; a possible D gene is TRBD2 (6 bases). V was shortened by 7 bases and J by 5 bases, with 19 bases between the two germline ends. The CDR3 contains 15 residues. Germline loops: CDR1 ENHRY, CDR2 SYGVKD. This CDR3 reads CAITPDADGGDTQYF. In DNA form, the CDR3 reads TGTGCCATCACTCCGGACGCAGACGGGGGAGATACGCAGTATTTT.

The chain uses TRBV15 and TRBJ1-5, with 7 positions matching TRBD1. Losses at the gene ends were 0 bases for V and 2 bases for J; bases not matched to a gene: 10. The CDR3 has 18 amino acids. CDR1 is LNHNV and CDR2 is YYDKDF in the germline V gene (reference sequence). The CDR3 region is CATSRDRAGQRGNQPQHF. The CDR3 coding sequence is TGTGCCACCAGCAGAGATCGGGCGGGACAGCGGGGCAATCAGCCCCAGCATTTT.

This clonotype has more than one count but fewer than ten. This chain uses TRBV27 with TRBJ2-7; 8 bases map to TRBD2. This CDR3 is 15 amino acids long. Germline CDR1 is MNHEY and CDR2 is SMNVEV (reference sequence). The V segment lost 3 bases and the J segment 6 bases; nucleotides outside the gene matches: 10. The CDR3 sequence: CASSLSASGGGEQYV. The CDR3 coding sequence is TGTGCCAGCAGTTTGTCTGCCTCGGGGGGGGGCGAGCAGTACGTC.

The rearrangement links TRBV4-3 to TRBJ2-1; maybe TRBD1 (6 bases). The germline V and J ends were trimmed by 0 bases and 6 bases, with 12 bases remaining between them. Germline CDR1 LGHNA, CDR2 YSLEER. This CDR3 comprises 15 residues. CDR3 loop: CASSQEWTAVNEQFF. The CDR3 DNA sequence: TGCGCCAGCAGCCAAGAGTGGACAGCCGTCAATGAGCAGTTCTTC.